The 22 T cell receptor beta chains given below trace back to one sample, sequenced in a study of blood T cell repertoires in COVID-19. Produced via immunoSEQ multiplex PCR; TCRdb's table is partial and in-frame only. The sample holds about 110,000 clones; under 90% are singletons and the top ten take 14% to 15%. The material sequenced was peripheral blood. The origin of the receptors is an older woman with acute or convalescent COVID-19.

The chain couples TRBV18 to TRBJ2-3; D might be TRBD2 (5 bases). The CDR3 is made up of 14 amino acids. Germline V gene data show CDR1 as KGHSH and CDR2 as LQKENI. V lost 3 bases and J 4 bases, leaving 11 bases between the germline ends. The CDR3 DNA follows: TGTGCCAGCTCACCCCTAACTAGTTCAGATACGCAGTATTTT. Translated: CASSPLTSSDTQYF.

The chain recombines TRBV28 with TRBJ1-3; D possibly corresponds to TRBD1 (5 bases). Germline-derived CDR1 and CDR2 are MDHEN and SYDVKM. Between the trimmed V and J ends, which lost 7 bases and 2 bases, there was a span of 12 bases. This CDR3 is 14 amino acids long. Written as DNA, the CDR3 is TGTGCCAGCACCAACAGGTTACCTGGAAACACCATATATTTT. This gives the protein CASTNRLPGNTIYF.

This rearrangement joins TRBV30 to TRBJ2-7; 8 bases line up with TRBD2. The CDR3 is made up of 13 amino acids. The germline CDR1 and CDR2 sequences are GTSNPN and SVGIG (reference sequence). Germline trimming cut 3 bases from V and 3 bases from J; bases unmatched to any gene: 4. This chain's CDR3 is CAWRSSGIYEQYF. The CDR3 DNA reads TGTGCCTGGAGAAGTAGCGGGATCTACGAGCAGTACTTC.

The chain uses TRBV6-1 and TRBJ1-2; TRBD1 agrees at 10 bases. Germline CDR1 is MNHNS and CDR2 is SASEGT. V shed 3 bases and J 4 bases; nucleotides not matched to a gene: 11. The CDR3 has 17 residues. The CDR3 DNA reads TGTGCCAGCAGTGATCGGGACAGGGGTATTAATATCTATGGCTACACCTTC. It codes for CASSDRDRGINIYGYTF.

The chain is built from TRBV7-8 and TRBJ2-5, with TRBD2 matching 8 bases. The V gene end was trimmed by 5 bases and the J gene end by 1 base; junction bases not matched to a gene: 12. CDR1 is SGHVS, CDR2 FQNEAQ, per germline. This CDR3 contains 17 residues. The DNA of the CDR3 is TGTGCCAGCAGCCCGACCGCGGTAGCGGGGTTCCAAGAGACCCAGTACTTC. It yields the protein CASSPTAVAGFQETQYF.

The rearrangement uses TRBV19 and TRBJ2-5; 7 bases match TRBD1. CDR3 length: 13 amino acids. J was trimmed by 2 bases and V by 9 bases; bases with no gene match: 6. Looked up from germline, CDR1 is LNHDA and CDR2 is SQIVND (reference sequence). DNA for the CDR3: TGTGCCAGCAGGGGACAGTCTCAAGAGACCCAGTACTTC. This sequence encodes CASRGQSQETQYF.

The chain is built from TRBV1 and TRBJ2-7; TRBD2 is the table's D call, not checked against the DNA. TRBV1 is a listed pseudogene. This CDR3 contains 15 residues. CDR3 nucleotides: TGCACCAGCAGCTCTCGCACCGGGTCTGATTACGAGCAGTACTTC. Translating it yields CTSSSRTGSDYEQYF.

The V and J genes are TRBV7-2 and TRBJ1-3, with TRBD1 as a possible D gene (6 bases). This CDR3 is built from 16 residues. Germline V gene lookup returns CDR1 SGHTA and CDR2 FQGNSA. The V end lost 3 bases, the J end lost 4 bases, and 16 bases lay between the germline ends. CDR3 loop: CASSFSPTGAGNTIYF. CDR3 coding DNA: TGTGCCAGCAGCTTTAGTCCGACAGGAGCAGGAAACACCATATATTTT. Using reference TRBV7-2 and TRBJ1-3 for the parts outside the CDR3, the full variable domain is GAGVSQSPSNKVTEKGKDVELRCDPISGHTALYWYRQSLGQGLEFLIYFQGNSAPDKSGLPSDRFSAERTGGSVSTLTIQRTQQEDSAVYLCASSFSPTGAGNTIYFGEGSWLTVV.

The CDR3 coding sequence is TGCGCCAGCACGCGGAACACCGACAATCAGCCCCAGCATTTT. Translated: CASTRNTDNQPQHF. V gene TRBV23-1 combines with J gene TRBJ1-5; no firm D call. TRBV23-1 is an open reading frame whose function is uncertain. Trimming took 7 bases from V and 3 from J, leaving 13 bases between them. The CDR3 is made up of 14 amino acids.

This rearrangement joins TRBV18 to TRBJ2-3; 8 nucleotides match TRBD1. Germline V gene data show CDR1 as KGHSH and CDR2 as LQKENI. Trimming cost V 6 bases and J 5 bases; bases outside gene matches: 4. The CDR3 loop spans 13 amino acids. The chain's CDR3 is CASSQGAEDTQYF. Here the CDR3 DNA reads TGTGCCAGCTCGCAGGGGGCTGAAGATACGCAGTATTTT. Complete variable domain (other parts from reference TRBV18 and TRBJ2-3): NAGVMQNPRHLVRRRGQEARLRCSPMKGHSHVYWYRQLPEEGLKFMVYLQKENIIDESGMPKERFSAEFPKEGPSILRIQQVVRGDSAAYFCASSQGAEDTQYFGPGTRLTVL.

This chain's CDR3 is CASSPGGTGEADTQYF. CDR3 sequence (DNA): TGCGCCAGCAGTCCAGGGGGGACAGGGGAGGCAGATACGCAGTATTTT. The chain recombines TRBV10-1 with TRBJ2-3, with 10 positions matching TRBD1. Germline lookup yields CDR1 WNHNN and CDR2 SYGVQD (reference sequence). This CDR3 is built from 16 residues. J gave up 4 bases and V 5 bases, and 9 bases lay outside the gene matches.

V gene TRBV5-1 combines with J gene TRBJ2-1; 13 bases match TRBD2. The CDR3 consists of 16 residues. With V trimmed by 1 base and J by 7 bases, 5 bases remained unmatched. Germline CDR1 SGHRS, CDR2 YFSETQ. This chain's CDR3 is CASSLIGLAGANEQFF. CDR3 DNA sequence: TGCGCCAGCAGCTTGATCGGACTAGCGGGAGCGAATGAGCAGTTCTTC.

This chain joins TRBV7-2 and TRBJ2-5; D is possibly TRBD1 (5 bases). This CDR3 comprises 15 residues. Between the trimmed V and J ends, which lost 1 base and 2 bases, there was a span of 11 bases. The germline gives CDR1 SGHTA, CDR2 FQGNSA. This chain's CDR3 is CASSLVAGSQETQYF. CDR3 DNA: TGTGCCAGCAGCTTAGTTGCAGGGTCACAAGAGACCCAGTACTTC.

The chain is built from TRBV19 and TRBJ2-1, with TRBD2 as a possible D gene (5 bases). The CDR3 runs to 16 residues. Germline lookup yields CDR1 LNHDA and CDR2 SQIVND (reference sequence). With 5 bases removed from V and 4 bases from J, the gap between germline ends came to 18 bases. CDR3 region: CASSRPMSEGYNEQFF. The CDR3, as DNA: TGTGCCAGTAGTCGCCCGATGTCAGAGGGTTACAATGAGCAGTTCTTC.

The chain recombines TRBV7-3 with TRBJ2-1, with TRBD2 matching 11 bases. This CDR3 is built from 15 residues. V trimming: 5 bases; J trimming: 6 bases; junction bases outside the gene matches: 6. In germline, CDR1 is SGHTA, CDR2 FQGTGA. CDR3 region: CASSRRLAGTNEQFF. The CDR3 coding sequence is TGTGCCAGCAGCCGAAGACTAGCGGGAACCAATGAGCAGTTCTTC.

This clone was picked up a small number of times. J is TRBJ1-2 and V is TRBV6-5, with D possibly being TRBD1 (6 bases). The CDR3 covers 11 residues. Germline CDR1 MNHEY, CDR2 SVGAGI. The CDR3 loop reads CVVWGHYGYTF. The CDR3 nucleotides are TGTGTCGTATGGGGGCACTATGGCTACACCTTC.

On this clone itself: The sample carries other DNA sequences with the same CDR3. The chain uses TRBV12-3 or TRBV12-4 and TRBJ2-3; D unresolved. Trimming cost V 5 bases and J 5 bases, with 11 bases left between them. The CDR3 covers 13 residues. The CDR3 nucleotides read TGTGCCAGCAGTCTACGAGGAAGAGATACGCAGTATTTT. Its protein is CASSLRGRDTQYF.

The table lists this clone with a few counts. This chain uses TRBV10-3 with TRBJ1-2; D gene uncertain. V was shortened by 4 bases and J by 2 bases, with 11 bases between the two germline ends. The germline gives CDR1 ENHRY, CDR2 SYGVKD. The CDR3 sequence is 14 residues long. CDR3 loop: CAISAGELNYGYTF. The CDR3 DNA reads as TGTGCCATCAGTGCTGGTGAACTAAACTATGGCTACACCTTC.

The chain combines TRBV6-6 with TRBJ2-3; 9 positions match TRBD1. Germline values: CDR1 MNHNY, CDR2 SVGAGI (reference sequence). With 2 bases clipped from V and 2 bases from J, the junction kept 2 bases outside the gene matches. CDR3 length equals 15 residues. The CDR3 bases are TGTGCCAGCAGTTACGGGACAGGGTACACAGATACGCAGTATTTT. Amino acids: CASSYGTGYTDTQYF.

V and J are TRBV11-3 and TRBJ2-1; tentative D call: TRBD2 (5 bases). The CDR3 extends over 14 amino acids. With 5 bases removed from V and 3 bases from J, the gap between germline ends came to 11 bases. CDR1 and CDR2 from the germline V gene are SGHNT and YENEEA. The CDR3 reads CASSPSGIYNEQFF. The CDR3 DNA follows: TGTGCCAGCAGCCCATCCGGGATCTACAATGAGCAGTTCTTC. Full variable domain (outside the CDR3, taken from reference TRBV11-3 and TRBJ2-1): EAGVVQSPRYKIIEKKQPVAFWCNPISGHNTLYWYLQNLGQGPELLIRYENEEAVDDSQLPKDRFSAERLKGVDSTLKIQPAELGDSAVYLCASSPSGIYNEQFFGPGTRLTVL.

The chain carries TRBV3-1 (or the pseudogene TRBV3-2) and TRBJ1-1; D is uncertain. Trimming shortened V by 2 bases and J by 2 bases, and 6 bases separated the two germline ends. The CDR3 length is 13 residues. The germline V gene encodes CDR1 LGHDT and CDR2 YNNKEL (reference sequence). DNA for the CDR3: TGTGCCAGCAGCCAACAGTTAAACACTGAAGCTTTCTTT. Protein sequence: CASSQQLNTEAFF.

This clone was counted a single time. The gene calls are TRBV29-1 and TRBJ2-7; a weak D match, TRBD1 (5 bases). Per the germline V gene, CDR1 is SQVTM and CDR2 is ANQGSEA. The CDR3 has 12 amino acids. Trimming shortened V by 5 bases and J by 3 bases, and 11 bases separated the two germline ends. This CDR3 reads CSVFREGYEQYF. The CDR3 region has the DNA TGCAGCGTTTTCAGGGAAGGCTACGAGCAGTACTTC.